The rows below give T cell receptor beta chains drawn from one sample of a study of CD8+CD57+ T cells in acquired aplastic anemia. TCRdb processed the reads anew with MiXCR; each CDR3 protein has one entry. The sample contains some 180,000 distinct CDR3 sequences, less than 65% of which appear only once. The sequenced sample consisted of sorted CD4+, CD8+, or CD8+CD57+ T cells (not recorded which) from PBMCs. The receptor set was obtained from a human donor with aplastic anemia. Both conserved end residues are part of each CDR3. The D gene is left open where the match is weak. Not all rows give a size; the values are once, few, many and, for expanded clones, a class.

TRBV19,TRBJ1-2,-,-,CASSIDPGAKAYGYTF,TGTGCCAGTAGTATAGATCCGGGGGCAAAGGCGTATGGCTACACCTTC
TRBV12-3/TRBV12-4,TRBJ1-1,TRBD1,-,CASSSRTGQAEAFF,TGTGCCAGCAGCTCCCGGACAGGCCAGGCTGAAGCTTTCTTT
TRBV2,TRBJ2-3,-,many,CASSEGIDTQYF,TGTGCCAGCAGTGAGGGGATAGATACGCAGTATTTT
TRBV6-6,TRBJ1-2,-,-,CASSYSTAPAPDGYTF,TGTGCCAGCAGTTACTCGACTGCACCGGCCCCCGATGGCTACACCTTC
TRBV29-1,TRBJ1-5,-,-,CSVIDSLDQPQHF,TGCAGCGTTATTGACAGCCTCGATCAGCCCCAGCATTTT
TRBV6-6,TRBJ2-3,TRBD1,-,CASSQEIGGLPDTQYF,TGTGCCAGCAGCCAAGAGATAGGGGGCCTCCCAGATACGCAGTATTTT
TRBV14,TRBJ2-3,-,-,CASSHDQATDTQYF,TGTGCCAGCAGCCACGATCAGGCTACAGATACGCAGTATTTT
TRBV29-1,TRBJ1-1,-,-,CSVAPRTEAFF,TGCAGCGTTGCGCCCAGGACTGAAGCTTTCTTT
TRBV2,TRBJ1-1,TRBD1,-,CASWDRYTEAFF,TGTGCCAGCTGGGACAGGTACACTGAAGCTTTCTTT
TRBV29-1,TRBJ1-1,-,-,CSVSGLMNTEAFF,TGCAGCGTCTCGGGACTGATGAACACTGAAGCTTTCTTT
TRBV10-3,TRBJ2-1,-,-,CAISIRTTGLRAGDEQFF,TGTGCCATCAGCATCCGGACCACAGGGCTCAGGGCCGGCGATGAGCAGTTCTTC
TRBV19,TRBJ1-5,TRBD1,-,CASSTLAQGSQPQHF,TGTGCCAGTTCAACTTTGGCACAGGGGTCTCAGCCCCAGCATTTT
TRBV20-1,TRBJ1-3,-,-,CSAREGGLGNTIYF,TGCAGTGCTAGAGAAGGGGGACTAGGAAACACCATATATTTT
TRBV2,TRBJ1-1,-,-,CAAAGLEDTEAFF,TGTGCCGCCGCGGGACTCGAGGACACTGAAGCTTTCTTT
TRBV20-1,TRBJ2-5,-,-,CSARVDETQYF,TGCAGTGCTAGAGTAGATGAGACCCAGTACTTC
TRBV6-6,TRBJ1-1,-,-,CASSRETTEAFF,TGTGCCAGCAGCAGGGAGACCACTGAAGCTTTCTTT